A selection of T cell receptor beta chains follows, all from one sample in a study of vaccination effects on CD4 cells after COVID-19. Repertoires were generated with immunoSEQ multiplex PCR, while TCRdb's copy carries only in-frame clones and drops some. The profile covers about 63,000 clones, with 60% to 80% appearing a single time and roughly 3.5% taken by the ten largest. These receptors' antigens are unknown. The specimen comprised CD4+ T cells from PBMCs cultured with HCoV-OC43 spike peptides, sampled before COVID-19 vaccination. The receptors were sampled from a human donor who received a COVID-19 vaccine. The CDR3 runs from the conserved cysteine through the conserved F or W. Fields, in order: CDR3 protein, J gene, V gene.

CDR3 protein: CASSYQGGAQPQHF
J gene: TRBJ1-5
V gene: TRBV12-1

CDR3 protein: CASKREFTEAFF
J gene: TRBJ1-1
V gene: TRBV10-2

CDR3 protein: CASSFGTGVYDTQYF
J gene: TRBJ2-3
V gene: TRBV7-2

CDR3 protein: CASSRPGGDTQYF
J gene: TRBJ2-3
V gene: TRBV4-1

CDR3 protein: CASSAGTGETQYF
J gene: TRBJ2-5
V gene: TRBV18

CDR3 protein: CASSPGRGRGSGYTF
J gene: TRBJ1-2
V gene: TRBV18

CDR3 protein: CASSGQGMNEKLFF
J gene: TRBJ1-4
V gene: TRBV5-6

CDR3 protein: CASSLSPSSIQYF
J gene: TRBJ2-4
V gene: TRBV7-3

CDR3 protein: CASSWGENQPQHF
J gene: TRBJ1-5
V gene: TRBV6-4

CDR3 protein: CASSLTPNTEAFF
J gene: TRBJ1-1
V gene: TRBV7-3

CDR3 protein: CASSRRTLEAFF
J gene: TRBJ1-1
V gene: TRBV12-3/TRBV12-4

CDR3 protein: CASRMQGDTQYF
J gene: TRBJ2-3
V gene: TRBV2

CDR3 protein: CASSEDRFYNTGELFF
J gene: TRBJ2-2
V gene: TRBV2

CDR3 protein: CATSRASGRATEAFF
J gene: TRBJ1-1
V gene: TRBV15

CDR3 protein: CASSSSDRAYGYTF
J gene: TRBJ1-2
V gene: TRBV7-3

CDR3 protein: CASSYAGVAQETQYF
J gene: TRBJ2-5
V gene: TRBV6-2/TRBV6-3

CDR3 protein: CASSHPGGWETQYF
J gene: TRBJ2-5
V gene: TRBV7-2

CDR3 protein: CASTAGPWTGEAYGYTF
J gene: TRBJ1-2
V gene: TRBV19

CDR3 protein: CASSQAFRAGNSPLHF
J gene: TRBJ1-6
V gene: TRBV4-3

CDR3 protein: CASSQSSQGRGELFF
J gene: TRBJ2-2
V gene: TRBV4-3

CDR3 protein: CASSLDRLNEKLFF
J gene: TRBJ1-4
V gene: TRBV7-9

CDR3 protein: CASSIGQGQETQYF
J gene: TRBJ2-5
V gene: TRBV5-1

CDR3 protein: CASSLYSLADTGELFF
J gene: TRBJ2-2
V gene: TRBV7-2

CDR3 protein: CASSRAGGTEAFF
J gene: TRBJ1-1
V gene: TRBV7-8

CDR3 protein: CATSSKETSNQPQHF
J gene: TRBJ1-5
V gene: TRBV24-1

CDR3 protein: CASRDSSSGELFF
J gene: TRBJ2-2
V gene: TRBV28

CDR3 protein: CASSLWGQGIGQPQHF
J gene: TRBJ1-5
V gene: TRBV21-1

CDR3 protein: CASSYSDRNKGYTF
J gene: TRBJ1-2
V gene: TRBV6-5

CDR3 protein: CASTRGGGRNFGYTF
J gene: TRBJ1-2
V gene: TRBV28

CDR3 protein: CASSLAGGVDGYTF
J gene: TRBJ1-2
V gene: TRBV7-8

CDR3 protein: CASSQEATVNTEAFF
J gene: TRBJ1-1
V gene: TRBV4-2

CDR3 protein: CASSVGQGETQYF
J gene: TRBJ2-5
V gene: TRBV9

CDR3 protein: CASSYGGVQTQYF
J gene: TRBJ2-5
V gene: TRBV12-3/TRBV12-4

CDR3 protein: CASSQAVYYGYTF
J gene: TRBJ1-2
V gene: TRBV14

CDR3 protein: CASSLGTGGTDTQYF
J gene: TRBJ2-3
V gene: TRBV5-1

CDR3 protein: CASSQMTAGELFF
J gene: TRBJ2-2
V gene: TRBV3-1/TRBV3-2

CDR3 protein: CASSLTPGELFF
J gene: TRBJ2-2
V gene: TRBV7-3

CDR3 protein: CASSLPGTGYRETQYF
J gene: TRBJ2-5
V gene: TRBV28

CDR3 protein: CASSYWVGTFNGELFF
J gene: TRBJ2-2
V gene: TRBV6-6

CDR3 protein: CASSHTVPVGGEKLFF
J gene: TRBJ1-4
V gene: TRBV4-1

CDR3 protein: CSAIDQGNSPLHF
J gene: TRBJ1-6
V gene: TRBV20-1

CDR3 protein: CASSPDRLNTGELFF
J gene: TRBJ2-2
V gene: TRBV18

CDR3 protein: CASSQDSGPETQYF
J gene: TRBJ2-5
V gene: TRBV3-1/TRBV3-2

CDR3 protein: CASSQTGVAGGYTF
J gene: TRBJ1-2
V gene: TRBV3-1/TRBV3-2

CDR3 protein: CASSLPRSSGNTIYF
J gene: TRBJ1-3
V gene: TRBV7-2

CDR3 protein: CASSQPLTSGGASYNEQFF
J gene: TRBJ2-1
V gene: TRBV3-1/TRBV3-2

CDR3 protein: CASRPISGSNEQFF
J gene: TRBJ2-1
V gene: TRBV9

CDR3 protein: CASTSGQDRRNGYTF
J gene: TRBJ1-2
V gene: TRBV5-1

CDR3 protein: CASSSEGGAKNIQYF
J gene: TRBJ2-4
V gene: TRBV6-6

CDR3 protein: CASSNSAGNTIYF
J gene: TRBJ1-3
V gene: TRBV3-1/TRBV3-2

CDR3 protein: CASSVLTGWNEQFF
J gene: TRBJ2-1
V gene: TRBV9

CDR3 protein: CASSPGGGLNIQYF
J gene: TRBJ2-4
V gene: TRBV19

CDR3 protein: CASSWGGLNTGELFF
J gene: TRBJ2-2
V gene: TRBV5-5

CDR3 protein: CASSSVRGRNEQFF
J gene: TRBJ2-1
V gene: TRBV6-2/TRBV6-3

CDR3 protein: CASRTGNTIYF
J gene: TRBJ1-3
V gene: TRBV28

CDR3 protein: CASSLDRERGEQFF
J gene: TRBJ2-1
V gene: TRBV11-2

CDR3 protein: CSVPLGGPDTQYF
J gene: TRBJ2-3
V gene: TRBV29-1

CDR3 protein: CASSQDRLAGITGELFF
J gene: TRBJ2-2
V gene: TRBV3-1/TRBV3-2

CDR3 protein: CASSLALGGNQPQHF
J gene: TRBJ1-5
V gene: TRBV7-2

CDR3 protein: CASSQVREGGYGYTF
J gene: TRBJ1-2
V gene: TRBV3-1/TRBV3-2